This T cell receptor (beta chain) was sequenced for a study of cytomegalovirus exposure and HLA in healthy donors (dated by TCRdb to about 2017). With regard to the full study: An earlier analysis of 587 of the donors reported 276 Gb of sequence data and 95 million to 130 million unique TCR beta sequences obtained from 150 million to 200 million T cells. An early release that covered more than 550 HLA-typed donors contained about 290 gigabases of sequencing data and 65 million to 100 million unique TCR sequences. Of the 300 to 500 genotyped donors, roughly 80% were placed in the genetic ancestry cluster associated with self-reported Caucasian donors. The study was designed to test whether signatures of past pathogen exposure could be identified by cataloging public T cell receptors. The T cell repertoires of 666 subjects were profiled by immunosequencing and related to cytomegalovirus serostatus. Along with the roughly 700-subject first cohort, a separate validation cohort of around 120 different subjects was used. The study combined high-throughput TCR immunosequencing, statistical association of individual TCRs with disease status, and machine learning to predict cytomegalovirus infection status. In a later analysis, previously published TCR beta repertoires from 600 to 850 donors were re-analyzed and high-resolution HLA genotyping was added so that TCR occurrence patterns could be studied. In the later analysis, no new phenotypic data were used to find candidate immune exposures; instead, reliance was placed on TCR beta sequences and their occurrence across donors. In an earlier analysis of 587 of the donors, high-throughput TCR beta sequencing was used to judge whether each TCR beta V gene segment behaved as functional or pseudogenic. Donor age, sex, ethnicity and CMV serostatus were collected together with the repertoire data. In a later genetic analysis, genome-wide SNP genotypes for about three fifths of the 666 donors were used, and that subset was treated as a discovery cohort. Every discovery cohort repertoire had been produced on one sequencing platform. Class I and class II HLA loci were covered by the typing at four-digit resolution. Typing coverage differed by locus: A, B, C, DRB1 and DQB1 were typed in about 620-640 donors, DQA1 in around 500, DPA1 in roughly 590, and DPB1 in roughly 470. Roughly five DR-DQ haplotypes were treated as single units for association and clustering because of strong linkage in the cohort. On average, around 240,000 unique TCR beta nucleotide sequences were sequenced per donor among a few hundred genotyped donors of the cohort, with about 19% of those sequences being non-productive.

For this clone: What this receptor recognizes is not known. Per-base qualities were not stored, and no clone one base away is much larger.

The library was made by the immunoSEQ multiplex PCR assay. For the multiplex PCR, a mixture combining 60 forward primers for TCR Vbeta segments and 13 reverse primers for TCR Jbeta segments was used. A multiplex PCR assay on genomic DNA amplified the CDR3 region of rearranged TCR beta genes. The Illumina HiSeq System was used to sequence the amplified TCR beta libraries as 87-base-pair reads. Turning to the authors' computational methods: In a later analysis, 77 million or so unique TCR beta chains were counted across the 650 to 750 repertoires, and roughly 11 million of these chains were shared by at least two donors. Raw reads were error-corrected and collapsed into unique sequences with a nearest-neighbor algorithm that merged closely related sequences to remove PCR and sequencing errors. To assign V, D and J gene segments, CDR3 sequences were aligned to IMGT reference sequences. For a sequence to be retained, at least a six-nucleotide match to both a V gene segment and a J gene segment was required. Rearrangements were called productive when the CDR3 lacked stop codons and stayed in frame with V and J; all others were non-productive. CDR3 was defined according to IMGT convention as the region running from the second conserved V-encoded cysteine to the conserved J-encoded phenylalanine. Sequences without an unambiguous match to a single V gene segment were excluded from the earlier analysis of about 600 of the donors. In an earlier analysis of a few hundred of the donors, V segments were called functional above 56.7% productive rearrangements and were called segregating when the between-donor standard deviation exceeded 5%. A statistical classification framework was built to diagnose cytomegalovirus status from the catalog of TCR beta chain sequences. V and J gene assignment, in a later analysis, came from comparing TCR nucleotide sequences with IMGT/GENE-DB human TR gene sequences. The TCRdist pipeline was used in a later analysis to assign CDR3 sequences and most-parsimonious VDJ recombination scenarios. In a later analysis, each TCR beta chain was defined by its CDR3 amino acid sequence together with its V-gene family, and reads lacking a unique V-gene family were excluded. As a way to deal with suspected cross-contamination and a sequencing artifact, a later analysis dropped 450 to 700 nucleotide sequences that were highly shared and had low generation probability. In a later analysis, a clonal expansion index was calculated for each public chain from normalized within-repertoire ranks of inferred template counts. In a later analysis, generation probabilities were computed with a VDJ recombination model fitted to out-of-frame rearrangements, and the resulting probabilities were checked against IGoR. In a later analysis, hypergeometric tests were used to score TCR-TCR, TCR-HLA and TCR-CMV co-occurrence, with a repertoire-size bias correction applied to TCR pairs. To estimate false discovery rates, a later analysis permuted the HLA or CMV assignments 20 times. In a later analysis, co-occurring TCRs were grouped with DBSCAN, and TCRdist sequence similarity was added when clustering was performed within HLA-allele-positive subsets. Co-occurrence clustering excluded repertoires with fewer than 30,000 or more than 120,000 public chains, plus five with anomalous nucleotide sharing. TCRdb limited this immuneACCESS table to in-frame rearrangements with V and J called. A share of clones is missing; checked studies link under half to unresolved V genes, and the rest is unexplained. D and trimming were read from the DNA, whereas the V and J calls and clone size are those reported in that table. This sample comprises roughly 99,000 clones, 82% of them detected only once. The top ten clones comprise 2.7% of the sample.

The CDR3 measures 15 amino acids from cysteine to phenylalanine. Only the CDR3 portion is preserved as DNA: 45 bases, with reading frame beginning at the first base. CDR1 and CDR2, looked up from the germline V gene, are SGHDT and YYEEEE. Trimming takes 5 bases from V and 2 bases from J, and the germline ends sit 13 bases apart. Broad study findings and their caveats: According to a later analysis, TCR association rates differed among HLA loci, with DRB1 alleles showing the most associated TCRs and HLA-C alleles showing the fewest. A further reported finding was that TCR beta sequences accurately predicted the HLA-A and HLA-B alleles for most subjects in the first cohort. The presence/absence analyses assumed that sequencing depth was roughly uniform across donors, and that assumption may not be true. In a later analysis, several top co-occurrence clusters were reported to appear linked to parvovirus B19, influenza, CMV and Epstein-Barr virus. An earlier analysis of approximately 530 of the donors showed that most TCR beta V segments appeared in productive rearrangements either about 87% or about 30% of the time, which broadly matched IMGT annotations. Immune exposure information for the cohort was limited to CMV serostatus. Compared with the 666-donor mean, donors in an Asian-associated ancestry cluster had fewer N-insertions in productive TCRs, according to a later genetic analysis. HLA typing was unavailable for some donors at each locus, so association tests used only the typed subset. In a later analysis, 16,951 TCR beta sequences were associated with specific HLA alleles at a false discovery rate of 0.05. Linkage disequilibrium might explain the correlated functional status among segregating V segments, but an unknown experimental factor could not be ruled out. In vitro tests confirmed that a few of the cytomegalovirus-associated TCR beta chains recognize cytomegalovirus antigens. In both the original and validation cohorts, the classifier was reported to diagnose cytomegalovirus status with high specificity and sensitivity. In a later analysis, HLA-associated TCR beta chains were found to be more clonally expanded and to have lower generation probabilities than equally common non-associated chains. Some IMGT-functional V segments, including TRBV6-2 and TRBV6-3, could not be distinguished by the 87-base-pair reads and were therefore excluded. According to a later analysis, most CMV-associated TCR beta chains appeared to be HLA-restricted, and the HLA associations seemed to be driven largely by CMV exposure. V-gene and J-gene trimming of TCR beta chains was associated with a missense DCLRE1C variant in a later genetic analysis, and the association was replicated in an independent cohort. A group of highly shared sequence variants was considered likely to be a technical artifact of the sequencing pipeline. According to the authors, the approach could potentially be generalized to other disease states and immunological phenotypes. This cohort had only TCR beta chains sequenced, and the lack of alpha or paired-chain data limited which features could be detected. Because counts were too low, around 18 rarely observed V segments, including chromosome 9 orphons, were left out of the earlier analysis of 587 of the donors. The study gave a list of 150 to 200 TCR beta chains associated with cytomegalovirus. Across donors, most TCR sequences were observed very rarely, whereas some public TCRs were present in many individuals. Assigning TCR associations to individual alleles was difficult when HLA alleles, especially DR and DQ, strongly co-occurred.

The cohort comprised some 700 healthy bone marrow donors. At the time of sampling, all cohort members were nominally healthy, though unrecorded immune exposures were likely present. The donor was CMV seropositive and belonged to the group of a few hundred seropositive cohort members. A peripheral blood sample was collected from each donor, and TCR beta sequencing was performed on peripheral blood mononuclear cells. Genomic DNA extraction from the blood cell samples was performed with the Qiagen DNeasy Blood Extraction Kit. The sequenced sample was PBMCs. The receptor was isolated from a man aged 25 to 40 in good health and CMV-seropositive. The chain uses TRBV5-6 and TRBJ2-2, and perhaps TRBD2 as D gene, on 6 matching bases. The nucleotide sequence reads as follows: TGTGCCAGCAGTAAATTCGGGGGAAACACCGGGGAGCTGTTTTTT. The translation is CASSKFGGNTGELFF.